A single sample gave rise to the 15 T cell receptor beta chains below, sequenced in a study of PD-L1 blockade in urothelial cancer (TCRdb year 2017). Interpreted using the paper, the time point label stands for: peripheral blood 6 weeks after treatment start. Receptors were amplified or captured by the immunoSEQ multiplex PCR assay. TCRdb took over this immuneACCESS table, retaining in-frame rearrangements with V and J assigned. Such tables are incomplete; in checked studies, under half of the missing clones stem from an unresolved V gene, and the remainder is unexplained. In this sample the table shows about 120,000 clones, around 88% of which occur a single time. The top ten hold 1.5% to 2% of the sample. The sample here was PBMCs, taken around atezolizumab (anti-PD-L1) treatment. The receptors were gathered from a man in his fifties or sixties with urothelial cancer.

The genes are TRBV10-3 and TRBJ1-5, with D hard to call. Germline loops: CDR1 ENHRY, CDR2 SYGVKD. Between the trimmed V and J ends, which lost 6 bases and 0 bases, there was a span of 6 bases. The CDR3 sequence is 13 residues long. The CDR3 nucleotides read TGTGCCATCAGAAGCTTTAGCAATCAGCCCCAGCATTTT. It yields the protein CAIRSFSNQPQHF.

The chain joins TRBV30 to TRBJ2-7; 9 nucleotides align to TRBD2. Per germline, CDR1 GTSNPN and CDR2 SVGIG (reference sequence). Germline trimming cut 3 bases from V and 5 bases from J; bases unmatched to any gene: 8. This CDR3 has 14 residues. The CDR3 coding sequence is TGTGCCTGGAGGGGAGGTAGCGGGAGTCACGAGCAGTACTTC. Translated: CAWRGGSGSHEQYF.

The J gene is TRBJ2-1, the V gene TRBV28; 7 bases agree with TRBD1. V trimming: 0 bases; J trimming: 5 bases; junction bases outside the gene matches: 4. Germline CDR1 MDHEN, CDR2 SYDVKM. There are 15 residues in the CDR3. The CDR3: CASSLWGQGDNEQFF. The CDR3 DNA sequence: TGTGCCAGCAGTTTATGGGGGCAGGGGGACAATGAGCAGTTCTTC.

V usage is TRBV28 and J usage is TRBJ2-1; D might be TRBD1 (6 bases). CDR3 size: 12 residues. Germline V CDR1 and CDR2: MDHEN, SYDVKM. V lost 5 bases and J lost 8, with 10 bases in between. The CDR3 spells CASSSRGYEQFF. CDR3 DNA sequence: TGTGCCAGCAGTAGCAGGGGATATGAGCAGTTCTTC.

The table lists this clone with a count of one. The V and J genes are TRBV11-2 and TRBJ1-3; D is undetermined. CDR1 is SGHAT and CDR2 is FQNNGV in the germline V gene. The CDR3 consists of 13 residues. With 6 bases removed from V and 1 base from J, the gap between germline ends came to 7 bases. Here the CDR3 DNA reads TGTGCCAGCAGACGGGGTTCTGGAAACACCATATATTTT. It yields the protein CASRRGSGNTIYF.

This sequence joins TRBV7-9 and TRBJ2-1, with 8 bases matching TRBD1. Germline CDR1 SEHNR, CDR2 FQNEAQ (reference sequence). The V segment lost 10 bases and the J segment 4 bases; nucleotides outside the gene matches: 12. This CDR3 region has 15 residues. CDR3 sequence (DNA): TGTGCCACACCCACCCCCGGACAGGGTTACAATGAGCAGTTCTTC. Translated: CATPTPGQGYNEQFF.

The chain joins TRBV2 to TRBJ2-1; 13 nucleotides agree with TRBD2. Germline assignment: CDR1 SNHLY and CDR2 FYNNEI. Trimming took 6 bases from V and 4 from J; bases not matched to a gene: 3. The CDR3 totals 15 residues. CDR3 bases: TGTGCCAGCAGACCGGGACTAGCGGGATACAATGAGCAGTTCTTC. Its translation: CASRPGLAGYNEQFF. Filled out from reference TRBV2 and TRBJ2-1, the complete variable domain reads EPEVTQTPSHQVTQMGQEVILRCVPISNHLYFYWYRQILGQKVEFLVSFYNNEISEKSEIFDDQFSVERPDGSNFTLKIRSTKLEDSAMYFCASRPGLAGYNEQFFGPGTRLTVL.

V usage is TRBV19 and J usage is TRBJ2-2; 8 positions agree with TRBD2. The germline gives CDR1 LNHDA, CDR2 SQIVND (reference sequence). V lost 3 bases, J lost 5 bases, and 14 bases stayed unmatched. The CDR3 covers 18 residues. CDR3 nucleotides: TGTGCCAGTAGTATTCGGCTTCAAGCGGGAGACGGAACCGGGGAGCTGTTTTTT. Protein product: CASSIRLQAGDGTGELFF.

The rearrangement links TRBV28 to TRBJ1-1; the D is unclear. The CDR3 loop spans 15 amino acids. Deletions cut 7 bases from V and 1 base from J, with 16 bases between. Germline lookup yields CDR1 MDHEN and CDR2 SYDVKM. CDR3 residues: CASNQAPGTNTEAFF. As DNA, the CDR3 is TGTGCCAGCAACCAAGCGCCGGGTACGAACACTGAAGCTTTCTTT.

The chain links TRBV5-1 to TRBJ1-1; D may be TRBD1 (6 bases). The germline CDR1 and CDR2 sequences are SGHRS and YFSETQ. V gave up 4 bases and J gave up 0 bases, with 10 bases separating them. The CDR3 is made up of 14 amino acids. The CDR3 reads CASSARTVNTEAFF. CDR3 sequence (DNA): TGCGCCAGCAGCGCCCGGACAGTGAACACTGAAGCTTTCTTT.

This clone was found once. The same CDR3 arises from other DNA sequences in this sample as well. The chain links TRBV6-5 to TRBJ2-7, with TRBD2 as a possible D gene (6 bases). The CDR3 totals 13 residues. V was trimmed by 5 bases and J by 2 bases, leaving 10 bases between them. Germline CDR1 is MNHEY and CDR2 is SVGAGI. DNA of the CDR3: TGTGCCAGCAGTCGGACGGGGGCCTACGAGCAGTACTTC. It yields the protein CASSRTGAYEQYF.

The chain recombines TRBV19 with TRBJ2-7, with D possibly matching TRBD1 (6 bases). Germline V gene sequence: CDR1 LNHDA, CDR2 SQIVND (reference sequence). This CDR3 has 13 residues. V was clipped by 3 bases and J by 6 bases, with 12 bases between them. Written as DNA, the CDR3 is TGTGCCAGTAGTATTGGGCAGGGGAGCGAGCAGTACTTC. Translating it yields CASSIGQGSEQYF.

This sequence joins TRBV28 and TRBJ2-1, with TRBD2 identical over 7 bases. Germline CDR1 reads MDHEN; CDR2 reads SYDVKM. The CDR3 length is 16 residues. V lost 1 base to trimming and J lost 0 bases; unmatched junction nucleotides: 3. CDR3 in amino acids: CASSLLSGGSYNEQFF. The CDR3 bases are TGTGCCAGCAGTTTATTGTCGGGGGGCTCCTACAATGAGCAGTTCTTC.

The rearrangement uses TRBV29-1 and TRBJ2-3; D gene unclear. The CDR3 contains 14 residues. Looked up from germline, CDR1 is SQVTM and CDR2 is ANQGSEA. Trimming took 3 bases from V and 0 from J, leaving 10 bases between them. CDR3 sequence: CSVDYPTSTDTQYF. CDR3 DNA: TGCAGCGTTGACTATCCAACTAGCACAGATACGCAGTATTTT.

CDR3: CASSLFVAGSTDTQYF. CDR3 sequence (DNA): TGTGCCAGCAGCTTATTTGTAGCGGGGAGCACAGATACGCAGTATTTT. This chain joins TRBV7-6 and TRBJ2-3; 8 bases match TRBD2. The CDR3 runs to 16 residues. Germline values: CDR1 SGHVS, CDR2 FNYEAQ. Trimming at V came to 2 bases and at J to 0 bases, leaving 4 bases not matched to a gene.